A selection of T cell receptor beta chains follows, all from one sample in a study of cytomegalovirus exposure and HLA in healthy donors. Generated by immunoSEQ multiplex PCR, the TCRdb table keeps only in-frame clones and is missing some. The sample carries approximately 180,000 clones, around 81% recorded once. Sequenced: PBMCs. The source of these receptors is a young woman in good health and CMV-seronegative. CDR3s include the opening cysteine and the closing phenylalanine or tryptophan. The order of the fields is V gene, J gene, D gene, clone size, CDR3 protein, CDR3 DNA. The D gene is left open where the match is weak. Only some rows state a clone size, as once, few, many or a class for expanded clones.

TRBV7-3,TRBJ2-7,NA,few,CASSLGGKNEQYF,TGTGCCAGCAGCTTAGGGGGGAAGAACGAGCAGTACTTC
TRBV15,TRBJ1-2,NA,NA,CATSRDLGRPLGYGYTF,TGTGCCACCAGCAGAGACTTGGGTCGGCCACTAGGCTATGGCTACACCTTC
TRBV5-1,TRBJ2-5,NA,NA,CASSLGRGQETQYF,TGCGCCAGCAGCTTGGGCAGGGGACAAGAGACCCAGTACTTC
TRBV19,TRBJ2-2,TRBD2,few,CASSRTSGRANTGELFF,TGTGCCAGTAGTAGGACTAGCGGGAGGGCGAACACCGGGGAGCTGTTTTTT
TRBV4-2,TRBJ2-1,TRBD2,NA,CASSQRLAGDSSYNEQFF,TGTGCCAGCAGCCAGCGGCTAGCGGGCGATAGCTCCTACAATGAGCAGTTCTTC
TRBV5-4,TRBJ1-2,TRBD1,NA,CASSGPLGQGEDGYTF,TGTGCCAGCAGCGGACCCCTCGGACAGGGGGAAGATGGCTACACCTTC
TRBV11-2,TRBJ2-1,TRBD2,NA,CASSLLAGTSTHEQFF,TGTGCCAGCAGCTTGTTAGCGGGGACATCTACCCATGAGCAGTTCTTC
TRBV10-2,TRBJ2-7,NA,once,CASSWGNEQYF,TGCGCCAGCAGCTGGGGCAACGAGCAGTACTTC
TRBV27,TRBJ2-7,TRBD1,NA,CASSLRSGTGSFEQYF,TGTGCCAGCAGTTTAAGGTCCGGGACAGGGAGCTTTGAGCAGTACTTC
TRBV5-5,TRBJ2-5,NA,NA,CASSLWATETQYF,TGTGCCAGCAGCTTATGGGCCACAGAGACCCAGTACTTC
TRBV27,TRBJ2-1,NA,NA,CASSPIPRFSEGDEQFF,TGTGCCAGCAGTCCAATTCCACGGTTTTCGGAGGGTGATGAGCAGTTCTTC
TRBV18,TRBJ1-1,NA,NA,CASSPQGVTEAFF,TGTGCCAGCTCACCTCAGGGTGTCACTGAAGCTTTCTTT
TRBV4-1,TRBJ1-5,TRBD1,NA,CATSRTGSDQPQHF,TGCGCCACCTCCAGGACAGGGAGCGATCAGCCCCAGCATTTT
TRBV5-4,TRBJ2-3,TRBD2,NA,CASSFLSGRRTDTQYF,TGTGCCAGCAGCTTTCTTAGCGGGAGGCGCACAGATACGCAGTATTTT
TRBV5-4,TRBJ2-1,TRBD2,NA,CASSFPGTSGLNEQFF,TGTGCCAGCAGCTTTCCAGGGACTAGCGGACTCAATGAGCAGTTCTTC
TRBV21-1,TRBJ2-2,NA,once,CASSKLAGGPRTGELFF,TGTGCCAGCAGCAAACTAGCGGGGGGGCCGCGCACCGGGGAGCTGTTTTTT
TRBV5-4,TRBJ2-7,NA,NA,CASSLPGAYEQYF,TGTGCCAGCAGCTTACCGGGGGCCTACGAGCAGTACTTC
TRBV28,TRBJ2-7,TRBD1,NA,CASSRGQKVPYEQYF,TGTGCCAGCAGCCGGGGACAGAAAGTCCCCTACGAGCAGTACTTC
TRBV19,TRBJ2-5,TRBD1,NA,CASSARTGGLETQYF,TGTGCCAGTAGCGCCCGGACAGGGGGCCTAGAGACCCAGTACTTC
TRBV6-5,TRBJ1-1,TRBD1,NA,CASRENRGRGTEAFF,TGTGCCAGCAGGGAGAACAGGGGGCGCGGCACTGAAGCTTTCTTT
TRBV5-5,TRBJ2-7,NA,NA,CATDAGSFHEQYF,TGTGCCACCGATGCAGGGTCCTTCCACGAGCAGTACTTC
TRBV11-2,TRBJ2-7,NA,NA,CASSLEIGAGAYEQYF,TGTGCCAGCAGCTTAGAGATAGGGGCAGGAGCCTACGAGCAGTACTTC
TRBV15,TRBJ1-5,NA,NA,CATSRGREQPQHF,TGTGCCACCAGCAGAGGCAGGGAACAGCCCCAGCATTTT
TRBV5-1,TRBJ2-1,NA,NA,CASSTSGLYNEQFF,TGCGCCAGCAGCACCTCCGGACTCTACAATGAGCAGTTCTTC
TRBV19,TRBJ1-5,TRBD1,NA,CASSIGLRQGKRSNQPQHF,TGTGCCAGTAGTATAGGCCTAAGACAGGGCAAAAGGAGCAATCAGCCCCAGCATTTT
TRBV9,TRBJ1-2,NA,NA,CASSSIGTLKDGYTF,TGTGCCAGCAGCTCGATAGGGACACTGAAGGATGGCTACACCTTC
TRBV28,TRBJ1-3,TRBD1,NA,CASGSRRGPSGNTIYF,TGTGCCAGCGGATCCCGGAGGGGGCCCTCTGGAAACACCATATATTTT
TRBV9,TRBJ2-3,NA,NA,CASSVGLASTDTQYF,TGTGCCAGCAGCGTAGGCCTAGCTAGCACAGATACGCAGTATTTT
TRBV29-1,TRBJ1-1,NA,NA,CSVAMGQKNTEAFF,TGCAGCGTGGCCATGGGGCAGAAGAACACTGAAGCTTTCTTT
TRBV25-1,TRBJ1-2,NA,NA,CASSEYGGSYGYTF,TGTGCCAGCAGTGAATATGGAGGGTCTTATGGCTACACCTTC
TRBV5-4,TRBJ1-2,NA,NA,CASSLGGLDGNYGYTF,TGTGCCAGCAGCTTGGGGGGCTTGGACGGGAACTATGGCTACACCTTC
TRBV6-1,TRBJ2-7,NA,NA,CASSVMGGLYEQYF,TGTGCCAGCAGTGTTATGGGGGGGCTCTACGAGCAGTACTTC
TRBV5-1,TRBJ1-4,NA,NA,CASSLGANEKLFF,TGCGCCAGCAGCTTGGGCGCAAATGAAAAACTGTTTTTT
TRBV7-9,TRBJ2-2,NA,NA,CASSLPAGELFF,TGTGCCAGCAGCCTACCTGCGGGGGAGCTGTTTTTT
TRBV7-9,TRBJ1-1,NA,NA,CASSYTGRRGTEAFF,TGTGCCAGCAGCTACACCGGGAGACGGGGGACTGAAGCTTTCTTT
TRBV7-2,TRBJ1-1,TRBD1,NA,CASSSWTGGRTEAFF,TGTGCCAGCAGCTCCTGGACAGGGGGACGTACTGAAGCTTTCTTT
TRBV28,TRBJ2-5,TRBD1,NA,CASSPQQGTGETQYF,TGTGCCAGCAGTCCACAACAGGGGACGGGCGAGACCCAGTACTTC
TRBV29-1,TRBJ2-7,NA,NA,CSVGENRAYEQYF,TGCAGCGTTGGTGAGAACAGGGCTTACGAGCAGTACTTC
TRBV7-9,TRBJ2-2,TRBD2,NA,CASSSLGLYNTGELFF,TGTGCCAGCAGCTCCTTGGGACTATATAACACCGGGGAGCTGTTTTTT
TRBV19,TRBJ2-2,TRBD1,NA,CASERTGGHTGELFF,TGTGCCAGCGAAAGGACAGGCGGGCACACCGGGGAGCTGTTTTTT
TRBV9,TRBJ2-1,NA,NA,CASSPPSSYNEQFF,TGTGCCAGCAGCCCCCCGAGCTCCTACAATGAGCAGTTCTTC